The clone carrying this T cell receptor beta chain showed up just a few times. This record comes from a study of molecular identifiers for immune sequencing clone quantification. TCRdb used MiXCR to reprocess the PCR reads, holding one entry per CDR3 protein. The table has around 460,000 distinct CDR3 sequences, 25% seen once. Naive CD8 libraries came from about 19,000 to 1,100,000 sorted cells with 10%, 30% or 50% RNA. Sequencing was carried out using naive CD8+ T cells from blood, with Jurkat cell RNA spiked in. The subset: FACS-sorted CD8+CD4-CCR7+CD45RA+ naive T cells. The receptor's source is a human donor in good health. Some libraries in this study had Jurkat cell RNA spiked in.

The CDR3 nucleotides read TGTGCCAGCAGCTTCGTCGGAGGCGTATCTTATAAGAACACCGGGGAGCTGTTTTTT. It specifies CASSFVGGVSYKNTGELFF. The chain is built from TRBV11-2 and TRBJ2-2; D perhaps matches TRBD2 (5 bases). Between the trimmed V and J ends, which lost 3 bases and 1 base, there was a span of 21 bases. The CDR3 extends over 19 amino acids. CDR1 and CDR2 from the germline V gene are SGHAT and FQNNGV.